These 15 T cell receptor beta chains originate from one sample sequenced in a study of OX40 agonist ivuxolimab in advanced cancers. The library was prepared using the immunoSEQ multiplex PCR assay. Imported from immuneACCESS, the table was reduced by TCRdb to in-frame sequences with V and J called. These copies leave out some clones; in studies compared against another copy, an unresolved V gene accounts for under half, and the cause of the remainder is not known. A total of approximately 31,000 clones appear in this sample, approximately 85% of them only once. Around 54% of the sample is in the top ten clones. Sequenced here: CD4+ or CD8+ T cells sorted from blood, sampled in a trial of the OX40 agonist ivuxolimab. Every receptor here comes from an adult with an advanced solid tumor such as melanoma, head and neck, liver or kidney cancer.

V and J are TRBV30 and TRBJ2-4; tentatively, D is TRBD2 (6 bases). This CDR3 contains 14 residues. The germline V gene has CDR1 GTSNPN and CDR2 SVGIG (reference sequence). The V end was cut by 1 base, the J end by 6 bases, with 13 bases between. The CDR3 region is CAWSGDSWRNIQYF. In DNA form, the CDR3 reads TGTGCCTGGAGTGGGGACTCCTGGAGAAACATTCAGTACTTC.

There are a few counts of this clone. The chain combines TRBV7-5 with TRBJ2-2. TRBV7-5 corresponds to a pseudogene. The CDR3 runs 14 residues. DNA of the CDR3: TGTGCCAGCAGCCCCTTAGGAAACACCGGGGAGCTGTTTTTT. This codes for CASSPLGNTGELFF.

J is TRBJ1-2 and V is TRBV15, with TRBD1 matching over 9 bases. V lost 3 bases to trimming and J lost 0 bases; unmatched junction nucleotides: 2. The CDR3 spans 15 residues. Germline CDR1 reads LNHNV; CDR2 reads YYDKDF (reference sequence). The DNA for the CDR3 is TGTGCCACCAGCAGGGGGACAGGGCCTAACTATGGCTACACCTTC. Its protein product is CATSRGTGPNYGYTF.

The chain recombines TRBV18 with TRBJ2-5; D is perhaps TRBD1 (6 bases). The end of the DNA fits TRBJ2-7 better, so the J call may be wrong. Per the germline V gene, CDR1 is KGHSH and CDR2 is LQKENI. The CDR3 runs to 14 residues. As DNA, the CDR3 is TGTGCCAGCTCACCAGAAGAGGGGGCCTACGAGCAGTACTTC. Its protein product is CASSPEEGAYEQYF.

V is TRBV19 and J is TRBJ1-2; unclear D gene. CDR3 size: 13 residues. The V gene lost 5 bases and the J gene lost 5 bases, with 12 bases spanning the gap. Germline loops: CDR1 LNHDA, CDR2 SQIVND (reference sequence). The CDR3 is CASSPSGGYGYTF. The CDR3 coding sequence is TGTGCCAGTAGTCCTTCGGGAGGGTATGGCTACACCTTC. The whole variable domain, remainder taken from reference TRBV19 and TRBJ1-2, is DGGITQSPKYLFRKEGQNVTLSCEQNLNHDAMYWYRQDPGQGLRLIYYSQIVNDFQKGDIAEGYSVSREKKESFPLTVTSAQKNPTAFYLCASSPSGGYGYTFGSGTRLTVV.

This sequence joins TRBV13 and TRBJ1-2; TRBD1 aligns across 7 bases. V shed 7 bases, J shed 2 bases, and the junction held 7 bases outside the gene matches. Germline assignment: CDR1 PRHDT and CDR2 FYEKMQ (reference sequence). The CDR3 runs to 14 residues. The CDR3 loop reads CASTTGAGNYGYTF. As DNA, the CDR3 is TGTGCCAGCACCACAGGGGCAGGGAACTATGGCTACACCTTC. Full variable domain (outside the CDR3, taken from reference TRBV13 and TRBJ1-2): AAGVIQSPRHLIKEKRETATLKCYPIPRHDTVYWYQQGPGQDPQFLISFYEKMQSDKGSIPDRFSAQQFSDYHSELNMSSLELGDSALYFCASTTGAGNYGYTFGSGTRLTVV.

CDR3 in DNA: TGTGCCAGCAGCGCGGGACAGGGCATGGCGGATACGCAGTATTTT. Translation gives CASSAGQGMADTQYF. The V and J genes are TRBV5-4 and TRBJ2-3, with 9 bases fitting TRBD1. After removal of 4 bases from V and 6 bases from J, the junction contained 9 bases not matched to a gene. The CDR3 totals 15 residues. Germline CDR1 is SGHNT and CDR2 is YYREEE (reference sequence).

This sequence joins TRBV25-1 and TRBJ1-1; D is undetermined. Germline loops: CDR1 MGHDK, CDR2 SYGVNS. The CDR3 has 12 amino acids. V was trimmed by 3 bases and J by 5 bases, leaving 7 bases between them. CDR3 residues: CASSDRSTEAFF. The CDR3 coding sequence is TGTGCCAGCAGTGACAGATCGACTGAAGCTTTCTTT.

The chain has TRBV6-6 and TRBJ1-5; 8 bases are a match to TRBD1. Germline lookup yields CDR1 MNHNY and CDR2 SVGAGI (reference sequence). Germline trimming cut 6 bases from V and 2 bases from J; bases unmatched to any gene: 3. CDR3 length: 14 residues. The CDR3: CASSWGQGNQPQHF. The CDR3, as DNA: TGTGCCAGCAGCTGGGGACAGGGCAATCAGCCCCAGCATTTT.

This clone has just a few counts. This chain links TRBV29-1 with TRBJ2-1; no firm D call. The germline CDR1 and CDR2 sequences are SQVTM and ANQGSEA. Deletions cut 0 bases from V and 15 bases from J, with 18 bases between. The CDR3 has 13 amino acids. CDR3 DNA sequence: TGCAGCGTTGAAGATCTTTCGGAAATTGCCCCGTTCTTC. It translates to CSVEDLSEIAPFF.

This clone was picked up one time. The chain has TRBV9 and TRBJ2-7; D may be TRBD2 (6 bases). This CDR3 contains 15 residues. Looked up from germline, CDR1 is SGDLS and CDR2 is YYNGEE. Deletions cut 4 bases from V and 2 bases from J, with 16 bases between. CDR3 loop: CASSPRSGGTYEQYF. The CDR3 nucleotides are TGTGCCAGCAGCCCAAGAAGTGGCGGGACCTACGAGCAGTACTTC.

This chain links TRBV2 with TRBJ1-1, with unresolved D. V was cut by 1 base and J by 5 bases, with 11 bases left in between. The CDR3 consists of 14 residues. The germline gives CDR1 SNHLY, CDR2 FYNNEI. DNA for the CDR3: TGTGCCAGCAGTGAAGACGGCGTCAGGACTGAAGCTTTCTTT. Translation: CASSEDGVRTEAFF.

V gene TRBV7-9 combines with J gene TRBJ2-7; D is unresolved. The CDR3 totals 12 residues. Germline values: CDR1 SEHNR, CDR2 FQNEAQ (reference sequence). Between the trimmed V and J ends, which lost 8 bases and 0 bases, there was a span of 8 bases. The CDR3 DNA reads as TGTGCCAGCGGTACGAACTCCTACGAGCAGTACTTC. Its translation is CASGTNSYEQYF.

This clone has just one count. The sample carries other DNA sequences with the same CDR3. The rearrangement links TRBV7-6 to TRBJ2-7; D may be TRBD2 (5 bases). Germline-derived CDR1 and CDR2 are SGHVS and FNYEAQ. CDR3 length: 13 residues. The V end lost 1 base, the J end lost 2 bases, and 6 bases lay between the germline ends. Here the CDR3 reads CASSLGGTYEQYF. CDR3 nucleotides: TGTGCCAGCAGCTTAGGAGGGACCTACGAGCAGTACTTC.

The V gene is TRBV5-6, the J gene TRBJ2-7; D tentatively fits TRBD1 or TRBD2 (6 bases each). Trimming left V 4 bases short and J 6 bases short, with 23 bases between. The CDR3 extends over 16 amino acids. Germline V gene lookup returns CDR1 SGHDT and CDR2 YYEEEE. The CDR3 DNA is TGTGCCAGCAGCATTCCACCTCCGGGGGCCTTAGGCGAGCAGTACTTC. Amino acids: CASSIPPPGALGEQYF.